This TCR beta chain was identified during a study of T cell responses to AZD1222 COVID-19 vaccine. Study observations and caveats: Reportedly, close to half of spike-specific TCRs are directed against unmutated variant regions.

The CDR3 covers 17 residues. To note about this clone: Its antigen is not identified.

Some clones are missing from TCRdb's copy, which holds only in-frame ones; the method was immunoSEQ multiplex PCR. The table includes around 63,000 clones, 65% to 90% detected once. The receptor comes from an adult in good health. This chain uses TRBV21-1 with TRBJ2-3; whether TRBD2, the table's D call, matches the DNA was not checked. TRBV21-1 is described as a pseudogene. The sample in question was peripheral blood, obtained on day 0 of AZD1222 vaccination. The CDR3 DNA is TGTGCCAGCAGCCTTCTTAATGGGGGGGGCTGCACAGATACGCAGTATTTT. It translates to CASSLLNGGGCTDTQYF.